The 14 T cell receptor beta chains in this list originate from one sample, sequenced in a study of identical twins. TCRdb re-called the 5' RACE reads with MiXCR, one entry per CDR3 protein. The sample carries 1.5 million to 2 million distinct CDR3 sequences, under 35% recorded once. The sample comprised cord blood. These receptors were collected from a newborn girl in good health.

This clonotype was counted a few times. The genes are TRBV7-9 and TRBJ2-5; D call uncertain. The J call is in doubt because the DNA end fits TRBJ2-7 better. Germline V CDR1 and CDR2: SEHNR, FQNEAQ (reference sequence). The CDR3 length is 13 residues. CDR3 bases: TGTGCCAGCAGCTTAGCAGCTCTCTCCGAGCAGTACTTC. This codes for CASSLAALSEQYF.

The rearrangement uses TRBV27 and TRBJ2-7; D may be TRBD2 (6 bases). The V gene's germline CDR1 is MNHEY and CDR2 SMNVEV (reference sequence). The CDR3 is made up of 17 amino acids. The V end lost 5 bases, the J end lost 0 bases, and 20 bases lay between the germline ends. CDR3 DNA sequence: TGTGCCAGCAGTCTCTCAAACCCTACCGGGGGCTCCTACGAGCAGTACTTC. This translates into CASSLSNPTGGSYEQYF.

The V gene is TRBV2, the J gene TRBJ2-1; 8 positions match TRBD2. V lost 3 bases and J lost 7; bases outside the gene matches: 5. The CDR3 contains 14 residues. Germline CDR1 is SNHLY and CDR2 is FYNNEI. CDR3 amino acids: CASSDSGLGNEQFF. Written as DNA, the CDR3 is TGTGCCAGCAGTGACTCGGGACTAGGGAATGAGCAGTTCTTC.

This clonotype was seen a few times. This sequence joins TRBV21-1 and TRBJ2-3; the table calls TRBD2, which could not be checked here. TRBV21-1 is tagged as a pseudogene. The CDR3 spans 15 residues. CDR3 protein: CASSIASGGADTQYF. The CDR3 coding sequence is TGTGCCAGCAGCATCGCTAGCGGTGGAGCGGATACGCAGTATTTT.

This chain connects TRBV29-1 to TRBJ1-1, with 10 nucleotides matching TRBD1. Germline CDR1 is SQVTM and CDR2 is ANQGSEA. The J segment lost 10 bases and the V segment lost 5 bases, leaving 4 bases of the junction unmatched. The CDR3 runs 11 residues. The CDR3 DNA reads TGCAGCGTTATGACAGGGGGCGCAGCTTTCTTT. Translating gives CSVMTGGAAFF. The complete variable domain, with remaining parts taken from reference TRBV29-1 and TRBJ1-1, reads SAVISQKPSRDICQRGTSLTIQCQVDSQVTMMFWYRQQPGQSLTLIATANQGSEATYESGFVIDKFPISRPNLTFSTLTVSNMSPEDSSIYLCSVMTGGAAFFGQGTRLTVV.

Only a few counts were recorded for this clonotype. The rearrangement links TRBV20-1 to TRBJ2-7, with D possibly matching TRBD2 (6 bases). CDR1 is DFQATT and CDR2 is SNEGSKA in the germline V gene (reference sequence). The CDR3 has 15 residues. V lost 6 bases and J lost 0, with 18 bases in between. The CDR3 spells CSANKGGTSSYEQYF. In DNA, the CDR3 is TGCAGTGCCAACAAGGGCGGGACCTCCTCCTACGAGCAGTACTTC.

The V call is TRBV5-8, the J call TRBJ1-1; D might be TRBD1 (6 bases). Germline V gene lookup returns CDR1 SGHTS and CDR2 YDEGEE. Trimming removed 5 bases from V and 7 bases from J, with 12 bases in between. The CDR3 is 12 residues long. CDR3 loop: CASRGTQIEAFF. The CDR3 region has the DNA TGTGCCAGCAGAGGGACACAAATTGAAGCTTTCTTT.

The V gene is TRBV5-1, the J gene TRBJ2-1; 9 bases are a match to TRBD2. V shed 5 bases and J 7 bases; nucleotides not matched to a gene: 7. The V gene's germline CDR1 is SGHRS and CDR2 YFSETQ. The CDR3 totals 14 residues. The CDR3: CASRLTSGRNEQFF. As DNA, the CDR3 is TGCGCCAGCAGGTTGACTAGCGGTCGAAATGAGCAGTTCTTC.

This clonotype was seen repeatedly, ten times or more. V gene TRBV29-1 combines with J gene TRBJ2-5; a possible D gene is TRBD2 (6 bases). The CDR3 is 13 amino acids. Germline lookup yields CDR1 SQVTM and CDR2 ANQGSEA. V gave up 2 bases and J gave up 5 bases, with 12 bases separating them. The CDR3 reads CSVETPGLETQYF. The CDR3 DNA is TGCAGCGTTGAAACACCGGGACTGGAGACCCAGTACTTC.

This clonotype was counted a few times. The J gene is TRBJ2-1, the V gene TRBV5-8; D remains unclear. CDR1 SGHTS and CDR2 YDEGEE come from the germline V gene. Trimming left V 2 bases short and J 9 bases short, with 15 bases between. This CDR3 has 14 amino acids. The CDR3 spells CASSLKSLFGEQFF. As DNA, the CDR3 is TGTGCCAGCAGCTTAAAGTCACTTTTCGGTGAGCAGTTCTTC.

The chain links TRBV20-1 to TRBJ2-7; 7 nucleotides line up with TRBD2. This CDR3 contains 17 residues. Trimming cost V 7 bases and J 7 bases; bases outside gene matches: 25. CDR1 DFQATT and CDR2 SNEGSKA come from the germline V gene (reference sequence). The CDR3 protein is CSVYRLATPLSYNEQYF. The CDR3 DNA reads TGCAGTGTCTACAGACTAGCAACCCCACTCTCCTACAATGAGCAGTACTTC.

This clonotype showed up many times. This sequence joins TRBV20-1 and TRBJ2-3; D call uncertain. Between the trimmed V and J ends, which lost 5 bases and 1 base, there was a span of 10 bases. Per germline, CDR1 DFQATT and CDR2 SNEGSKA (reference sequence). The CDR3 contains 13 residues. The DNA of the CDR3 is TGCAGTGCTCCCCGACCGGGCACAGATACGCAGTATTTT. This translates into CSAPRPGTDTQYF.

The chain has TRBV20-1 and TRBJ2-7; TRBD1 aligns across 7 bases. This CDR3 comprises 13 residues. V shed 6 bases and J 0 bases; nucleotides not matched to a gene: 5. Germline CDR1 DFQATT, CDR2 SNEGSKA (reference sequence). CDR3 loop: CSASTGFSYEQYF. The CDR3 region has the DNA TGCAGTGCCTCGACAGGGTTCTCCTACGAGCAGTACTTC.

The sample holds a few counts of this clonotype. This rearrangement joins TRBV3-1 to TRBJ1-2, with TRBD1 identical over 7 bases. V lost 3 bases and J lost 4; bases outside the gene matches: 8. Looked up from germline, CDR1 is LGHDT and CDR2 is YNNKEL (reference sequence). The CDR3 is 15 amino acids. The chain's CDR3 is CASSQTDRPLYGYTF. The DNA of the CDR3 is TGTGCCAGCAGCCAGACGGACAGGCCGCTCTATGGCTACACCTTC.